The 23 T cell receptor beta chains below come from one sample, sequenced in a study of chemoradiotherapy in HPV16-positive cancers. Sequenced by immunoSEQ multiplex PCR; TCRdb stores in-frame clones only, minus some. The sample contains about 25,000 clones, around nine tenths of which appear only once. The starting material was blood, obtained from a patient who underwent chemoradiotherapy. Receptor source: a human donor with HPV-associated anogenital cancer.

CDR3 bases: TGTGCCAGCAGGCAAACAGGGGGCCGGGAGGGCACTGAAGCTTTCTTT. Its protein is CASRQTGGREGTEAFF. This sequence joins TRBV6-6 and TRBJ1-1; TRBD1 matches at 9 bases. This CDR3 has 16 amino acids. In germline, CDR1 is MNHNY, CDR2 SVGAGI (reference sequence). Losses at the gene ends were 6 bases for V and 4 bases for J; bases not matched to a gene: 12.

The chain carries TRBV27 and TRBJ2-3; a possible D gene is TRBD1 (6 bases). Trimming cost V 5 bases and J 6 bases, with 12 bases left between them. CDR1 MNHEY and CDR2 SMNVEV come from the germline V gene (reference sequence). CDR3 length: 13 residues. CDR3 bases: TGTGCCAGCAGTCTACTTAGGGGGGATACGCAGTATTTT. Translating gives CASSLLRGDTQYF.

The chain employs TRBV11-2 and TRBJ1-1, with D hard to call. Trimming stripped 3 bases from V and 1 base from J, with 9 bases between. CDR3 length: 14 amino acids. The germline V gene has CDR1 SGHAT and CDR2 FQNNGV. The CDR3 spells CASSFFVANTEAFF. DNA for the CDR3: TGTGCCAGCAGCTTTTTCGTTGCGAACACTGAAGCTTTCTTT. Full variable domain (outside the CDR3, taken from reference TRBV11-2 and TRBJ1-1): EAGVAQSPRYKIIEKRQSVAFWCNPISGHATLYWYQQILGQGPKLLIQFQNNGVVDDSQLPKDRFSAERLKGVDSTLKIQPAKLEDSAVYLCASSFFVANTEAFFGQGTRLTVV.

This sequence joins TRBV10-3 and TRBJ2-7, with 8 bases lining up with TRBD1. CDR3 length: 16 amino acids. Unmatched junction bases numbered 5, after V lost 0 bases and J lost 1 base. Looked up from germline, CDR1 is ENHRY and CDR2 is SYGVKD. This CDR3 reads CAISESRGTGSYEQYF. DNA for the CDR3: TGTGCCATCAGTGAGTCCAGGGGGACAGGATCCTACGAGCAGTACTTC.

The V and J genes are TRBV6-4 and TRBJ2-1; 8 bases fit TRBD1. This CDR3 is built from 13 residues. V was clipped by 0 bases and J by 8 bases; unmatched bases: 0. Germline CDR1 MRHNA, CDR2 SNTAGT. The CDR3 region is CASSDSTGDEQFF. CDR3 DNA: TGTGCCAGCAGTGACTCGACAGGGGATGAGCAGTTCTTC.

The chain is built from TRBV15 and TRBJ1-3; D gene ambiguous. Germline V gene sequence: CDR1 LNHNV, CDR2 YYDKDF (reference sequence). The V end lost 0 bases, the J end lost 4 bases, and 13 bases lay between the germline ends. The CDR3 spans 16 residues. The CDR3 region has the DNA TGTGCCACCAGCAGAGATCCGGGATTTGGAGGAAACACCATATATTTT. Amino acid sequence: CATSRDPGFGGNTIYF.

This chain uses TRBV7-6 with TRBJ1-1; no definite D call. The germline V gene has CDR1 SGHVS and CDR2 FNYEAQ. The CDR3 is made up of 13 amino acids. V gave up 4 bases and J gave up 3 bases, with 9 bases separating them. The CDR3 coding sequence is TGTGCCAGCAGCTGGTCTCGGGACACTGAAGCTTTCTTT. This gives the protein CASSWSRDTEAFF.

The chain joins TRBV18 to TRBJ2-1; perhaps TRBD2 as D (5 bases). The ends were cut back, 6 bases at V and 6 bases at J, with 15 bases in the middle. Germline CDR1 reads KGHSH; CDR2 reads LQKENI. This CDR3 comprises 14 residues. In DNA form, the CDR3 reads TGTGCCAGCTCTCTCATTGGGAGCGTCAATGAGCAGTTCTTC. Residues: CASSLIGSVNEQFF.

The chain links TRBV5-1 to TRBJ2-7, with TRBD1 identical over 9 bases. Germline V lookup: CDR1 SGHRS, CDR2 YFSETQ. The CDR3 length is 16 residues. V dropped 9 bases and J dropped 0; count of bases not matched to a gene: 13. This chain's CDR3 is CATGTGPVLSSYEQYF. The CDR3 nucleotides are TGCGCCACCGGGACAGGGCCCGTTCTTAGCTCCTACGAGCAGTACTTC.

The J gene is TRBJ2-1, the V gene TRBV2; 15 positions match TRBD2. V shed 7 bases, J shed 9 bases, and the junction held 4 bases outside the gene matches. The CDR3 contains 14 residues. Germline V CDR1 and CDR2: SNHLY, FYNNEI. This chain's CDR3 is CASTGLAGGPEQFF. CDR3 in DNA: TGTGCCAGCACAGGACTAGCGGGGGGGCCTGAGCAGTTCTTC.

The chain uses TRBV7-2 and TRBJ2-7; D possibly corresponds to TRBD1 (5 bases). Germline assignment: CDR1 SGHTA and CDR2 FQGNSA. Trimming took 1 base from V and 6 from J, leaving 13 bases between them. CDR3 size: 14 residues. The CDR3 DNA sequence: TGTGCCAGCAGCTTAGTTGCAACCCAGGGCGAGCAGTACTTC. This encodes CASSLVATQGEQYF.

The CDR3 nucleotides read TGTGCCAGCAGTTACTCTAGACCTACTAACTATGGCTACACCTTC. This sequence encodes CASSYSRPTNYGYTF. The chain carries TRBV6-5 and TRBJ1-2; the D is unclear. Deletions cut 0 bases from V and 0 bases from J, with 8 bases between. The CDR3 length is 15 residues. Looked up from germline, CDR1 is MNHEY and CDR2 is SVGAGI.

This chain joins TRBV5-5 and TRBJ1-2, with D possibly TRBD1 on 6 matching bases. Trimming removed 2 bases from V and 2 bases from J, with 13 bases in between. Per germline, CDR1 SGHKS and CDR2 YYEKEE (reference sequence). CDR3 length: 15 residues. The CDR3 reads CASSFFRGTNYGYTF. In nucleotides, the CDR3 is TGTGCCAGCAGCTTTTTCAGGGGAACGAACTATGGCTACACCTTC.

V is TRBV18 and J is TRBJ2-3; D gene unclear. The CDR3 is made up of 13 amino acids. The germline CDR1 and CDR2 sequences are KGHSH and LQKENI. V lost 2 bases and J lost 1, with 4 bases in between. The DNA of the CDR3 is TGTGCCAGCTCACCAGGGCGCACAGATACGCAGTATTTT. Translated, it gives CASSPGRTDTQYF.

The V call is TRBV2, the J call TRBJ1-2; 7 bases line up with TRBD1. With 2 bases clipped from V and 2 bases from J, the junction kept 2 bases outside the gene matches. The CDR3 spans 14 residues. CDR1 is SNHLY and CDR2 is FYNNEI in the germline V gene. The CDR3, as DNA: TGTGCCAGCAGTGAACAGGGGGAGAACTATGGCTACACCTTC. Amino acids: CASSEQGENYGYTF.

This rearrangement joins TRBV6-5 to TRBJ2-1; 11 bases fit TRBD1. With V trimmed by 2 bases and J by 10 bases, 7 bases remained unmatched. Germline V gene data show CDR1 as MNHEY and CDR2 as SVGAGI. The CDR3 has 15 residues. In DNA form, the CDR3 reads TGTGCCAGCAGTTACGGAGGACAGGGGGCAGGCGAGCAGTTCTTC. Its translation is CASSYGGQGAGEQFF.

This chain connects TRBV9 to TRBJ1-2, with D unclear. The germline gives CDR1 SGDLS, CDR2 YYNGEE. This CDR3 has 13 amino acids. Trimming left V 4 bases short and J 4 bases short, with 11 bases between. CDR3 in amino acids: CASSQSGVYGYTF. The CDR3, as DNA: TGTGCCAGCAGCCAAAGTGGGGTCTATGGCTACACCTTC.

The chain links TRBV14 to TRBJ1-1; D is ambiguous. V lost 4 bases and J 3 bases, leaving 15 bases between the germline ends. The CDR3 totals 15 residues. The germline gives CDR1 SGHDN, CDR2 FVKESK. CDR3 sequence reads: CASSPLKMGDTEAFF. The CDR3 DNA follows: TGTGCCAGCAGCCCACTTAAGATGGGAGACACTGAAGCTTTCTTT.

V gene TRBV7-2 combines with J gene TRBJ1-3; D remains unclear. CDR3 size: 13 residues. Germline V gives CDR1 SGHTA, CDR2 FQGNSA. The ends were cut back, 5 bases at V and 6 bases at J, with 11 bases in the middle. The DNA for the CDR3 is TGTGCCAGCAGCCCCGGGGTAGAAAACACCATATATTTT. It encodes CASSPGVENTIYF.

This clone is a singleton in its sample. The chain combines TRBV30 with TRBJ1-4; D perhaps matches TRBD1 (5 bases). This CDR3 spans 13 amino acids. Deletions cut 6 bases from V and 6 bases from J, with 14 bases between. Germline V gene data show CDR1 as GTSNPN and CDR2 as SVGIG (reference sequence). Written as DNA, the CDR3 is TGTGCCTGTGAAACATTAGGGGATGAAAAACTGTTTTTT. Its translation: CACETLGDEKLFF.

The chain links TRBV5-1 to TRBJ2-5; 11 positions match TRBD1. The CDR3 covers 15 residues. The J segment lost 5 bases and the V segment lost 2 bases, leaving 5 bases of the junction unmatched. CDR1 and CDR2 from the germline V gene are SGHRS and YFSETQ. As DNA, the CDR3 is TGCGCCAGCAGCTTAACCGGGACAGGGGGTGAGACCCAGTACTTC. It codes for CASSLTGTGGETQYF.

This chain connects TRBV5-4 to TRBJ2-1; 8 bases agree with TRBD1. With V trimmed by 1 base and J by 6 bases, 6 bases remained unmatched. The CDR3 loop spans 15 amino acids. Germline CDR1 SGHNT, CDR2 YYREEE (reference sequence). The CDR3 nucleotides read TGTGCCAGCAGCTTGCAGGACAGGGTCTTCAATGAGCAGTTCTTC. It codes for CASSLQDRVFNEQFF.

The chain is built from TRBV19 and TRBJ2-3, with 7 bases lining up with TRBD1. The J segment lost 1 base and the V segment lost 5 bases, leaving 9 bases of the junction unmatched. The CDR3 length is 16 residues. Looked up from germline, CDR1 is LNHDA and CDR2 is SQIVND (reference sequence). CDR3 residues: CASSSSRDSRTDTQYF. In nucleotides, the CDR3 is TGTGCCAGTAGTTCAAGCCGGGACAGTCGCACAGATACGCAGTATTTT. The entire variable domain, with the rest obtained from reference TRBV19 and TRBJ2-3, is as follows: DGGITQSPKYLFRKEGQNVTLSCEQNLNHDAMYWYRQDPGQGLRLIYYSQIVNDFQKGDIAEGYSVSREKKESFPLTVTSAQKNPTAFYLCASSSSRDSRTDTQYFGPGTRLTVL.